Sequencing of this T cell receptor beta chain was carried out in a study of blood T cell repertoires in COVID-19. The repertoire was sequenced with immunoSEQ multiplex PCR; TCRdb's copy has only in-frame clones and lacks some. The table records about 130,000 clones, roughly nine tenths of them present only once. The count of this clone is one. The sequence was obtained from a man aged 55 to 70 with COVID-19, enrolled during active disease. The specimen sequenced was peripheral blood.

The CDR3 spells CASMGAADIQYF. The CDR3 DNA follows: TGTGCCAGCATGGGGGCGGCGGACATTCAGTACTTC. This chain links TRBV12-3 or TRBV12-4 with TRBJ2-4; D is possibly TRBD1 (6 bases). Deletions cut 7 bases from V and 8 bases from J, with 12 bases between. The CDR3 extends over 12 amino acids.